Reported below is one TCR beta chain. The antigen remains undetermined. This sample was taken from a study of PD-1 blockade in mismatch repair-deficient tumors. Study context: Enrolled 2013-2016, patients had progressing, pretreated mismatch repair-deficient cancers of about a dozen types.

Sequencing was performed with immunoSEQ multiplex PCR; in TCRdb, only in-frame clones are kept and a portion is missing. The sample shows around 14,000 clones, around 84% of them seen only once. CDR1 is SNHLY, CDR2 FYNNEI, per germline. With 6 bases clipped from V and 4 bases from J, the junction kept 14 bases outside the gene matches. CDR3 length: 18 residues. Time point reported: approximately ten-day in vitro stimulation with candidate neoantigen peptide 4. An approximately 10-day in vitro culture was run per each of several reactive peptides. Clone fold changes were calculated against an identical culture without peptide.

This sample comprised cells cultured in vitro, obtained from a patient treated with pembrolizumab. The sequence derives from an adult with mismatch repair-deficient cancer. The V and J genes are TRBV2 and TRBJ2-5; TRBD2 matches at 13 bases. The CDR3 region is CASSPTPWTSGSRETQYF. For the CDR3, the DNA is TGTGCCAGCAGCCCAACCCCCTGGACTAGCGGGAGTCGAGAGACCCAGTACTTC.